One sample yielded the 24 T cell receptor beta chains listed below, sequenced in a study of OX40 agonist ivuxolimab in advanced cancers. Only in-frame clones appear in the TCRdb table, and some are missing; sequencing was by immunoSEQ multiplex PCR. The sample lists more than 25,000 clones; around nine tenths were seen once. The input for sequencing was CD4+ or CD8+ T cells sorted from blood, taken in a trial of the OX40 agonist ivuxolimab. All receptors derive from an adult with an advanced solid tumor such as melanoma, head and neck, liver or kidney cancer.

This chain joins TRBV30 and TRBJ2-3, with 9 bases identical to TRBD2. Germline loops: CDR1 GTSNPN, CDR2 SVGIG (reference sequence). The V gene end was trimmed by 6 bases and the J gene end by 2 bases; junction bases not matched to a gene: 9. This CDR3 region has 15 residues. The DNA of the CDR3 is TGTGCCTGTTCTAGCGGGGTAATTTCCACAGATACGCAGTATTTT. It yields the protein CACSSGVISTDTQYF.

V gene TRBV2 combines with J gene TRBJ1-1, with D tentatively TRBD1 (5 bases). CDR1 is SNHLY, CDR2 FYNNEI, per germline. Trimming took off 2 bases at V and 4 bases at J, with 14 bases between the two ends. The CDR3 is 15 residues long. CDR3 sequence (DNA): TGTGCCAGCAGTGAACTGCGGGGGATAGGCACTGAAGCTTTCTTT. Its protein is CASSELRGIGTEAFF.

This chain connects TRBV5-1 to TRBJ2-4; D not certain. The V and J ends lost 0 bases and 7 bases respectively, with 8 bases between them. The CDR3 consists of 13 residues. Germline CDR1 SGHRS, CDR2 YFSETQ. CDR3 bases: TGCGCCAGCAGCTTGGACGGTTGGAACATTCAGTACTTC. Translation: CASSLDGWNIQYF.

The V call is TRBV6-6, the J call TRBJ2-7, with TRBD2 as a possible D gene (6 bases). Germline CDR1 is MNHNY and CDR2 is SVGAGI (reference sequence). V lost 2 bases, J lost 0 bases, and 11 bases lay in between. CDR3 length: 15 amino acids. The CDR3, as DNA: TGTGCCAGCAGTTACGTTAGCGGCCACTCCTACGAGCAGTACTTC. Amino acid sequence: CASSYVSGHSYEQYF.

J is TRBJ2-2 and V is TRBV28; D remains ambiguous. This CDR3 is built from 13 residues. Per germline, CDR1 MDHEN and CDR2 SYDVKM. The V end lost 3 bases, the J end lost 9 bases, and 11 bases lay between the germline ends. In DNA, the CDR3 is TGTGCCAGCAGTTTCGGCCACCTACGGGAGCTGTTTTTT. Residues: CASSFGHLRELFF.

The chain employs TRBV6-5 and TRBJ2-3; D gene ambiguous. V lost 2 bases to trimming and J lost 5 bases, with 8 bases between them. The CDR3 loop spans 13 amino acids. Germline V gene sequence: CDR1 MNHEY, CDR2 SVGAGI. The CDR3 sequence: CASSYLQRDTQYF. DNA for the CDR3: TGTGCCAGCAGTTACCTTCAACGAGATACGCAGTATTTT.

V usage is TRBV7-6 and J usage is TRBJ1-6; D perhaps matches TRBD1 (5 bases). The V gene's germline CDR1 is SGHVS and CDR2 FNYEAQ. The ends were cut back, 4 bases at V and 7 bases at J, with 17 bases in the middle. CDR3 length equals 16 residues. The CDR3: CASSYSERGSNSPLHF. The CDR3 DNA follows: TGTGCCAGCAGCTACTCAGAAAGGGGTTCGAATTCACCCCTCCACTTT.

The count of this clone is one. The J gene is TRBJ1-2, the V gene TRBV28; D is uncertain. The CDR3 contains 16 residues. CDR1 and CDR2 from the germline V gene are MDHEN and SYDVKM. Trimming removed 3 bases from V and 3 bases from J, with 17 bases in between. CDR3 sequence (DNA): TGTGCCAGCAGTTTTAGGGTCCAGGCTTGGGACTATGGCTACACCTTC. The encoded protein is CASSFRVQAWDYGYTF.

About this clone itself: This sample includes further DNA sequences coding for the same CDR3. The rearrangement links TRBV7-2 to TRBJ1-2; tentatively, D is TRBD1 (5 bases). V was pared by 2 bases and J by 4 bases, with 11 bases between. CDR1 and CDR2 from the germline V gene are SGHTA and FQGNSA. CDR3 length: 14 residues. CDR3 region: CASSLPGQLYGYTF. CDR3 sequence (DNA): TGTGCCAGCAGCTTACCGGGGCAGCTCTATGGCTACACCTTC.

The chain recombines TRBV28 with TRBJ1-5, with no clear D. The length of the CDR3 is 13 residues. CDR1 MDHEN and CDR2 SYDVKM come from the germline V gene. Between the trimmed V and J ends, which lost 1 base and 5 bases, there was a span of 6 bases. The CDR3 DNA reads TGTGCCAGCAGTTTATCTGCCCATCAGCCCCAGCATTTT. This translates into CASSLSAHQPQHF.

Here the CDR3 DNA reads TGTGCCAGCAGCGCTTTCAGCTCCTACAATGAGCAGTTCTTC. Translation gives CASSAFSSYNEQFF. The rearrangement uses TRBV9 and TRBJ2-1; D gene unclear. This CDR3 spans 14 amino acids. V gave up 3 bases and J gave up 0 bases, with 7 bases separating them. From germline, CDR1 is SGDLS and CDR2 YYNGEE. Filled out from reference TRBV9 and TRBJ2-1, the complete variable domain reads DSGVTQTPKHLITATGQRVTLRCSPRSGDLSVYWYQQSLDQGLQFLIQYYNGEERAKGNILERFSAQQFPDLHSELNLSSLELGDSALYFCASSAFSSYNEQFFGPGTRLTVL.

The chain employs TRBV11-3 and TRBJ1-3, with 10 nucleotides matching TRBD1. Trimming removed 4 bases from V and 3 bases from J; junction bases left unmatched: 6. The CDR3 has 16 residues. Germline V gives CDR1 SGHNT, CDR2 YENEEA. The CDR3 here is CASSSRQGAGGNTIYF. CDR3 nucleotides: TGTGCCAGCAGCTCTCGACAGGGGGCTGGTGGAAACACCATATATTTT.

The rearrangement uses TRBV2 and TRBJ2-5; 9 bases fit TRBD1. V trimming: 7 bases; J trimming: 5 bases; junction bases outside the gene matches: 5. The CDR3 totals 13 residues. Looked up from germline, CDR1 is SNHLY and CDR2 is FYNNEI. The CDR3 spells CASTWTGVETQYF. The DNA of the CDR3 is TGTGCCAGCACTTGGACAGGGGTGGAGACCCAGTACTTC.

The CDR3 bases are TGTGCCAGCAGTTTGGTAGGGGGGCGTTACGAGCAGTACTTC. Translated, it gives CASSLVGGRYEQYF. The chain couples TRBV27 to TRBJ2-7; either TRBD1 or TRBD2 may fit D (6 bases each). V lost 3 bases, J lost 4 bases, and 13 bases lay in between. In germline, CDR1 is MNHEY, CDR2 SMNVEV (reference sequence). The CDR3 covers 14 residues.

The V gene is TRBV28, the J gene TRBJ2-7; 9 bases fit TRBD2. The CDR3 has 16 amino acids. Germline CDR1 and CDR2: MDHEN and SYDVKM. V shed 3 bases and J 0 bases; nucleotides not matched to a gene: 6. The CDR3 DNA follows: TGTGCCAGCAGTTTTTTGAGCGGGGGGAGCTCCTACGAGCAGTACTTC. Translation: CASSFLSGGSSYEQYF.

The rearrangement links TRBV2 to TRBJ2-3; D remains ambiguous. V was cut by 6 bases and J by 5 bases, with 9 bases left in between. The V gene's germline CDR1 is SNHLY and CDR2 FYNNEI. CDR3 size: 12 residues. In nucleotides, the CDR3 is TGTGCCAGCAGGGAAACGAAAGATACGCAGTATTTT. It translates to CASRETKDTQYF.

The sample holds a few counts of this clone. The chain uses TRBV7-9 and TRBJ1-6; D might be TRBD1 (5 bases). The CDR3 length is 16 residues. Trimming removed 5 bases from V and 0 bases from J, with 11 bases in between. Germline CDR1 SEHNR, CDR2 FQNEAQ (reference sequence). CDR3 DNA: TGTGCCAGCAGCCATCCAGGGAACTCCTATAATTCACCCCTCCACTTT. Amino acids: CASSHPGNSYNSPLHF.

CDR3 nucleotides: TGCGCCAGCAGCTTGGAGGGGGCCGAGCAGTACTTC. This sequence encodes CASSLEGAEQYF. The J gene is TRBJ2-7, the V gene TRBV5-1; 7 nucleotides agree with TRBD1. Per germline, CDR1 SGHRS and CDR2 YFSETQ. This CDR3 is built from 12 residues. V dropped 0 bases and J dropped 6; count of bases not matched to a gene: 0.

The chain uses TRBV5-3 and TRBJ2-2; tentatively, D is TRBD1 or TRBD2 (5 bases each). TRBV5-3 is sorted into the ORF group, with uncertain function. Between the trimmed V and J ends, which lost 8 bases and 6 bases, there was a span of 17 bases. This CDR3 has 14 residues. CDR3: CASSWDRHSGELFF. CDR3 bases: TGTGCCAGCAGTTGGGACCGACACTCCGGGGAGCTGTTTTTT.

The chain links TRBV15 to TRBJ1-2; 8 bases are shared with TRBD1. Trimming removed 3 bases from V and 4 bases from J; junction bases left unmatched: 10. This CDR3 has 16 amino acids. Germline lookup yields CDR1 LNHNV and CDR2 YYDKDF (reference sequence). CDR3 sequence: CATSRSPGTGFYGYTF. In DNA form, the CDR3 reads TGTGCCACCAGCAGGAGTCCCGGGACAGGTTTCTATGGCTACACCTTC.

CDR3 sequence (DNA): TGCGCCAGCAGCTTGGTACGGGAGGCCCCAGATACGCAGTATTTT. Protein product: CASSLVREAPDTQYF. The chain recombines TRBV5-1 with TRBJ2-3; 7 bases are a match to TRBD2. The CDR3 covers 15 residues. The junction had 5 bases not matched to a gene; V was cut back by 0 bases and J by 4 bases. The germline V gene has CDR1 SGHRS and CDR2 YFSETQ.

The CDR3 DNA reads TGTGCCAGCAGCACCCCCCGGGACACTAAAAGTCCCGGGGAGCTGTTTTTT. The encoded protein is CASSTPRDTKSPGELFF. The V gene is TRBV21-1, the J gene TRBJ2-2; the table calls TRBD1, which could not be checked here. TRBV21-1 has pseudogene status. The CDR3 is 17 amino acids.

The chain recombines TRBV4-1 with TRBJ2-7; 9 bases are shared with TRBD1. The junction had 11 bases not matched to a gene; V was cut back by 4 bases and J by 1 base. CDR3 length: 17 amino acids. Germline values: CDR1 MGHRA, CDR2 YSYEKL. The CDR3 DNA reads as TGCGCCAGCAGCCCCACCGGGACAGGGATGTGGTCCTACGAGCAGTACTTC. This sequence encodes CASSPTGTGMWSYEQYF.

J is TRBJ1-2 and V is TRBV6-1; D gene uncertain. CDR1 is MNHNS, CDR2 SASEGT, per germline. Trimming removed 3 bases at V and 4 bases at J, with 9 bases between. The CDR3 extends over 13 amino acids. CDR3 DNA: TGTGCCAGCAGTGACGACTCTCCCTATGGCTACACCTTC. This gives the protein CASSDDSPYGYTF.